This T cell receptor beta chain was captured in a study of T cells in localized non-small cell lung cancer. Whole-study findings and limits: Elevated circulating T cell density in blood was associated with longer overall survival.

This CDR3 region has 14 residues. Trimming pared 1 base from V and 7 bases from J, leaving 11 bases between. CDR1 is SGHTA and CDR2 is FQGNSA in the germline V gene. This clone appeared once. Its antigen is unidentified. Some clones are missing from TCRdb's copy, which holds only in-frame ones; the method was immunoSEQ multiplex PCR. This table has under 50,000 clones, about 85% appearing once. The material was PBMCs, obtained before any cancer treatment. This clonotype originated in a man aged 35 to 69 with stage II lung adenocarcinoma. The rearrangement uses TRBV7-2 and TRBJ2-1, with no clear D. The CDR3 nucleotides read TGTGCCAGCAGCTTAGACCTTTTGAGGAATGAGCAGTTCTTC. This translates into CASSLDLLRNEQFF.